Shown below are 25 T cell receptor beta chains from a single sample sequenced in a study of CD8+ T cells in alopecia areata. Extracted RNA was reverse transcribed into cDNA, the sequencing template. Only in-frame clones appear in the TCRdb table, and some are missing; sequencing was by immunoSEQ multiplex PCR. The repertoire holds about 110,000 clones, with 55% to 60% as singletons. The sample consisted of NKG2D-low CD8+ T cells sorted from blood. The receptors originated from a human donor with alopecia areata.

V is TRBV9 and J is TRBJ2-3; a possible D gene is TRBD1 (6 bases). The V and J ends lost 0 bases and 2 bases respectively, with 7 bases between them. The CDR3 is 14 amino acids. Germline V lookup: CDR1 SGDLS, CDR2 YYNGEE. The CDR3: CASSVEGDTDTQYF. CDR3 nucleotides: TGTGCCAGCAGCGTAGAGGGGGACACAGATACGCAGTATTTT.

This clone was found a few times. The chain links TRBV28 to TRBJ2-7, with TRBD1 matching 8 bases. Trimming removed 6 bases from V and 0 bases from J; junction bases left unmatched: 7. The CDR3 loop spans 15 amino acids. Germline CDR1 and CDR2: MDHEN and SYDVKM. CDR3 DNA sequence: TGTGCCAGCAGCCCTGGACAGGGCCCCTCCTACGAGCAGTACTTC. It specifies CASSPGQGPSYEQYF.

CDR3 in amino acids: CATSSRFSGANVLTF. CDR3 nucleotides: TGTGCCACCAGCAGTCGGTTCTCTGGGGCCAACGTCCTGACTTTC. The chain has TRBV15 and TRBJ2-6; D is uncertain. CDR1 LNHNV and CDR2 YYDKDF come from the germline V gene (reference sequence). The CDR3 is 15 residues long. Trimming shortened V by 3 bases and J by 0 bases, and 6 bases separated the two germline ends.

Only a few counts were recorded for this clone. The V call is TRBV6-4, the J call TRBJ2-2; unclear D gene. Trimming cost V 2 bases and J 8 bases, with 6 bases left between them. Germline CDR1 and CDR2: MRHNA and SNTAGT. The CDR3 loop spans 12 amino acids. The CDR3 region is CASSDVRGELFF. CDR3 coding DNA: TGTGCCAGCAGTGACGTTAGAGGGGAGCTGTTTTTT.

The J gene is TRBJ1-1, the V gene TRBV4-1; D gene uncertain. CDR1 MGHRA and CDR2 YSYEKL come from the germline V gene. This CDR3 is built from 12 residues. V dropped 1 base and J dropped 5 bases, with 5 bases sitting between them. The CDR3, as DNA: TGCGCCAGCAGCCAAGCCGAGACTGAAGCTTTCTTT. Encoded protein: CASSQAETEAFF.

In its sample, this clone was seen a few times. V usage is TRBV5-4 and J usage is TRBJ2-1; possibly TRBD2 for D (5 bases). There are 16 residues in the CDR3. CDR1 and CDR2 from the germline V gene are SGHNT and YYREEE (reference sequence). Deletions cut 3 bases from V and 0 bases from J, with 13 bases between. The CDR3 region is CASSSLGLHSYNEQFF. CDR3 sequence (DNA): TGTGCCAGCAGCTCGCTCGGACTTCACTCCTACAATGAGCAGTTCTTC.

The chain combines TRBV13 with TRBJ2-7, with 11 bases fitting TRBD1. This CDR3 comprises 14 residues. Germline CDR1 and CDR2: PRHDT and FYEKMQ (reference sequence). The V segment lost 8 bases and the J segment 4 bases; nucleotides outside the gene matches: 7. The CDR3 here is CASCEGTGGYEQYF. DNA for the CDR3: TGTGCCAGCTGTGAAGGGACAGGGGGTTACGAGCAGTACTTC.

Only one count was recorded for this clone. V and J are TRBV7-9 and TRBJ2-3; D gene unclear. This CDR3 is built from 14 residues. V lost 5 bases and J 3 bases, leaving 12 bases between the germline ends. The V gene's germline CDR1 is SEHNR and CDR2 FQNEAQ (reference sequence). The CDR3 reads CASSGVDKTDTQYF. Written as DNA, the CDR3 is TGTGCCAGCAGCGGAGTGGATAAAACAGATACGCAGTATTTT. Looking up the rest from reference TRBV7-9 and TRBJ2-3 gives the full variable domain: DTGVSQNPRHKITKRGQNVTFRCDPISEHNRLYWYRQTLGQGPEFLTYFQNEAQLEKSRLLSDRFSAERPKGSFSTLEIQRTEQGDSAMYLCASSGVDKTDTQYFGPGTRLTVL.

This clone was seen a few times. This chain uses TRBV7-2 with TRBJ1-2, with TRBD1 matching 7 bases. CDR3 length: 14 amino acids. Germline CDR1 SGHTA, CDR2 FQGNSA. The V and J ends lost 1 base and 3 bases, in that order; junction bases with no gene match: 2. The CDR3 sequence: CASSLEGAHYGYTF. CDR3 nucleotide sequence: TGTGCCAGCAGCTTAGAGGGGGCGCACTATGGCTACACCTTC.

This clone was seen only a few times. This chain joins TRBV7-3 and TRBJ2-2; D remains ambiguous. This CDR3 spans 14 amino acids. The V end lost 0 bases, the J end lost 1 base, and 3 bases lay between the germline ends. Germline values: CDR1 SGHTA, CDR2 FQGTGA. This CDR3 reads CASSLTRNTGELFF. The CDR3 nucleotides are TGTGCCAGCAGCTTAACCCGGAACACCGGGGAGCTGTTTTTT.

The rearrangement links TRBV28 to TRBJ2-5; 11 bases match TRBD2. The CDR3 consists of 19 residues. V shed 5 bases, J shed 4 bases, and the junction held 18 bases outside the gene matches. CDR1 is MDHEN, CDR2 SYDVKM, per germline. The CDR3 region is CASSLSWASGRKVLETQYF. The CDR3, as DNA: TGTGCCAGCAGTCTCTCGTGGGCTAGCGGGAGGAAGGTATTAGAGACCCAGTACTTC. Based on the CDR3 plus reference TRBV28 and TRBJ2-5, the full variable domain is DVKVTQSSRYLVKRTGEKVFLECVQDMDHENMFWYRQDPGLGLRLIYFSYDVKMKEKGDIPEGYSVSREKKERFSLILESASTNQTSMYLCASSLSWASGRKVLETQYFGPGTRLLVL.

The V call is TRBV11-2, the J call TRBJ2-5; perhaps TRBD1 as D (5 bases). The CDR3 has 15 amino acids. The V gene's germline CDR1 is SGHAT and CDR2 FQNNGV. Trimming removed 1 base from V and 4 bases from J, with 13 bases in between. For the CDR3, the DNA is TGTGCCAGCAGCTTAGCTTCCCCCCAGGGAGAGACCCAGTACTTC. It is translated as CASSLASPQGETQYF.

The chain links TRBV13 to TRBJ2-7; 10 bases agree with TRBD1. This CDR3 is 15 amino acids long. Germline V gives CDR1 PRHDT, CDR2 FYEKMQ (reference sequence). Trimming at V came to 5 bases and at J to 5 bases, leaving 9 bases not matched to a gene. CDR3: CASSAFGQGGDEQYF. For the CDR3, the DNA is TGTGCCAGCAGCGCCTTCGGACAGGGGGGCGACGAGCAGTACTTC.

V gene TRBV7-9 combines with J gene TRBJ1-1; maybe TRBD1 (5 bases). Trimming removed 5 bases from V and 2 bases from J, with 15 bases in between. Germline CDR1 and CDR2: SEHNR and FQNEAQ (reference sequence). The CDR3 sequence is 15 residues long. The CDR3 DNA sequence: TGTGCCAGCAGCAGCCGGGACGGGATAAACACTGAAGCTTTCTTT. Translation: CASSSRDGINTEAFF.

About this clone: Other DNA sequences in this specimen translate into the identical CDR3. The chain has TRBV27 and TRBJ2-1; D not resolved. Trimming stripped 2 bases from V and 4 bases from J, with 6 bases between. The CDR3 consists of 13 residues. Germline V gene data show CDR1 as MNHEY and CDR2 as SMNVEV (reference sequence). CDR3: CASSLTPYNEQFF. For the CDR3, the DNA is TGTGCCAGCAGTTTAACCCCGTACAATGAGCAGTTCTTC.

There are a few counts of this clone. The chain recombines TRBV19 with TRBJ2-3, with D possibly being TRBD1 or TRBD2 (5 bases each). CDR1 and CDR2 from the germline V gene are LNHDA and SQIVND (reference sequence). The CDR3 consists of 12 residues. Trimming pared 5 bases from V and 7 bases from J, leaving 10 bases between. CDR3 amino acids: CASSYRGHTQYF. DNA for the CDR3: TGTGCCAGTAGTTACCGGGGCCATACGCAGTATTTT.

The chain uses TRBV27 and TRBJ2-3; 12 bases line up with TRBD2. V dropped 3 bases and J dropped 5; count of bases not matched to a gene: 3. Germline V lookup: CDR1 MNHEY, CDR2 SMNVEV (reference sequence). CDR3 size: 15 residues. This chain's CDR3 is CASSLTSGRIDTQYF. In nucleotides, the CDR3 is TGTGCCAGCAGTTTGACTAGCGGGAGAATAGATACGCAGTATTTT.

V gene TRBV29-1 combines with J gene TRBJ1-1; TRBD1 matches at 7 bases. The trim removed 3 bases at V and 2 bases at J, leaving 6 bases unmatched. The germline V gene encodes CDR1 SQVTM and CDR2 ANQGSEA. This CDR3 is 14 amino acids long. The CDR3 here is CSVEGDRYNTEAFF. The CDR3, as DNA: TGCAGCGTTGAGGGGGACAGATACAACACTGAAGCTTTCTTT.

The chain has TRBV6-1 and TRBJ2-7, with no clear D. The germline V gene has CDR1 MNHNS and CDR2 SASEGT. Deletions cut 11 bases from V and 5 bases from J, with 7 bases between. The CDR3 sequence is 9 residues long. CDR3 sequence: CALGHEQYF. The CDR3 DNA follows: TGTGCCCTCGGGCACGAGCAGTACTTC.

V usage is TRBV27 and J usage is TRBJ1-5; D uncertain. Germline V gene data show CDR1 as MNHEY and CDR2 as SMNVEV (reference sequence). V was shortened by 6 bases and J by 1 base, with 7 bases between the two germline ends. There are 13 residues in the CDR3. CDR3 DNA sequence: TGTGCCAGCAGGGGCAGCAGCAATCAGCCCCAGCATTTT. This gives the protein CASRGSSNQPQHF.

The chain joins TRBV5-6 to TRBJ2-1; D not resolved. The CDR3 length is 11 residues. Germline V lookup: CDR1 SGHDT, CDR2 YYEEEE. Trimming pared 4 bases from V and 9 bases from J, leaving 8 bases between. CDR3 region: CASSHPGEQFF. CDR3 in DNA: TGTGCCAGCAGCCACCCTGGTGAGCAGTTCTTC. Complete variable domain (other parts from reference TRBV5-6 and TRBJ2-1): DAGVTQSPTHLIKTRGQQVTLRCSPKSGHDTVSWYQQALGQGPQFIFQYYEEEERQRGNFPDRFSGHQFPNYSSELNVNALLLGDSALYLCASSHPGEQFFGPGTRLTVL.

This chain connects TRBV29-1 to TRBJ1-1; 9 nucleotides match TRBD1. The CDR3 is 12 residues long. The trim removed 5 bases at V and 5 bases at J, leaving 3 bases unmatched. The germline gives CDR1 SQVTM, CDR2 ANQGSEA. CDR3 residues: CSVRDRETEAFF. The CDR3 DNA sequence: TGCAGCGTTCGGGACAGGGAGACTGAAGCTTTCTTT.

Only a few counts were recorded for this clone. The chain combines TRBV9 with TRBJ2-3; a weak D match, TRBD1 (6 bases). The CDR3 is made up of 16 amino acids. CDR1 and CDR2 (germline): SGDLS, YYNGEE. Trimming shortened V by 0 bases and J by 2 bases, and 13 bases separated the two germline ends. The CDR3 sequence: CASSVAQGELTDTQYF. CDR3 sequence (DNA): TGTGCCAGCAGCGTAGCACAGGGAGAACTCACAGATACGCAGTATTTT.

This clone is deemed medium-sized. The chain has TRBV7-2 and TRBJ2-3, with D possibly matching TRBD2 (6 bases). The length of the CDR3 is 15 residues. Trimming stripped 2 bases from V and 1 base from J, with 10 bases between. Looked up from germline, CDR1 is SGHTA and CDR2 is FQGNSA. Here the CDR3 DNA reads TGTGCCAGCAGCTTATTAGCGGTAGGCACAGATACGCAGTATTTT. Translated: CASSLLAVGTDTQYF.

Only a few counts were recorded for this clone. In DNA, the CDR3 is TGTGCCAGCAGTTCCCTAAATTGGGACAGGTGGTACGGGGAGCTGTTTTTT. Protein: CASSSLNWDRWYGELFF. J is TRBJ2-2 and V is TRBV28; TRBD1 aligns across 8 bases. CDR3 length equals 17 residues. CDR1 and CDR2 from the germline V gene are MDHEN and SYDVKM. The V segment lost 4 bases and the J segment 7 bases; nucleotides outside the gene matches: 14.